Below, one T cell receptor (beta chain) is given with its context. Its specificity is unknown. It may be a read error: a sequence one base away is much more abundant. This entry belongs to a study of Graves' ophthalmopathy and Graves' hyperthyroidism. Study-level information: Hyperthyroidism counted as stable given no ophthalmopathy within 18 months of follow-up. Study-level results: A roughly 80% specificity and 87.88% sensitivity were achieved by a 13-signature model that separated ophthalmopathy from stable hyperthyroidism.

The CDR3 extends over 14 amino acids. Per germline, CDR1 SGHRS and CDR2 YFSETQ. RNA transcripts provided the template for amplifying TCR beta CDR3 regions. RT-PCR with HTBI primers came first, then second-round multiplex PCR. TCRdb itself ran the multiplex PCR reads through MiXCR, one entry per CDR3 protein. This table holds around 520,000 distinct CDR3 sequences, under 45% found once. The chain carries TRBV5-1 and TRBJ2-5, with a possible D match to TRBD1 (6 bases). Sequencing was carried out using peripheral blood or thyroid tissue (not recorded which). The receptor was derived from an adult man with Graves' hyperthyroidism. CDR3 residues: CASSSQGIRETQYF. Here the CDR3 DNA reads TGTGCCAGCAGTTCTCAGGGGATCCGAGAGACCCAGTACTTC.